Listed below are T cell receptor beta chains from one sample, sequenced in a study of identical twins. TCRdb used MiXCR to reprocess the 5' RACE reads, holding one entry per CDR3 protein. Altogether approximately 190,000 distinct CDR3 sequences are present, about a sixth being singletons, with the ten largest covering 40%. These data were also reused for a study on T cells expressing NK-cell markers.

The sequenced sample was CD8+ T cells sorted from blood. The receptor source for this set is a woman aged 18-30 years in good health. Both conserved end residues are trimmed from each CDR3. Fields, in order: V gene, clone size, CDR3 length, D gene, CDR3 protein. The D gene is left open where the match is weak. A row's size may be missing; if present it is once, few, many or a size class.

v_gene: TRBV9; abundance: once; len: 14; d_gene: .; CDR3aa: ASSVATGPGGDEQF
v_gene: TRBV7-2; abundance: few; len: 13; d_gene: TRBD2; CDR3aa: ASSNLAGGTDTQY
v_gene: TRBV29-1; abundance: .; len: 14; d_gene: .; CDR3aa: SVEEPTSATNEKLF
v_gene: TRBV4-1; abundance: .; len: 13; d_gene: TRBD2; CDR3aa: ASSPSTSGQETQY
v_gene: TRBV7-9; abundance: .; len: 14; d_gene: .; CDR3aa: ASSSTPGQAIGELF
v_gene: TRBV12-3/TRBV12-4; abundance: .; len: 11; d_gene: .; CDR3aa: ASSERPNQPQH
v_gene: TRBV9; abundance: few; len: 12; d_gene: .; CDR3aa: ASSPRTGSNEQF
v_gene: TRBV7-9; abundance: few; len: 13; d_gene: .; CDR3aa: ASSFEGRRATEAF
v_gene: TRBV5-1; abundance: .; len: 12; d_gene: .; CDR3aa: ASTGSPSYNEQF
v_gene: TRBV7-9; abundance: .; len: 14; d_gene: .; CDR3aa: ASSPNPGSRVNEQF
v_gene: TRBV12-3/TRBV12-4; abundance: few; len: 11; d_gene: .; CDR3aa: ASDQAYGNTIY
v_gene: TRBV6-5; abundance: few; len: 12; d_gene: TRBD2; CDR3aa: ASSLSAGGETQY
v_gene: TRBV5-6; abundance: .; len: 13; d_gene: .; CDR3aa: ASSPRAPTTDEQF
v_gene: TRBV4-2; abundance: .; len: 10; d_gene: TRBD1; CDR3aa: ASSPPGQGLF
v_gene: TRBV9; abundance: .; len: 12; d_gene: TRBD2; CDR3aa: ASSVAGDTDTQY
v_gene: TRBV27; abundance: .; len: 12; d_gene: TRBD1; CDR3aa: ASSYRQGAYEQY
v_gene: TRBV5-5; abundance: few; len: 11; d_gene: .; CDR3aa: ASSSPPGYEQY
v_gene: TRBV4-3; abundance: few; len: 14; d_gene: .; CDR3aa: ASSPGASDFTDTQY
v_gene: TRBV20-1; abundance: .; len: 13; d_gene: TRBD2; CDR3aa: SAGQTSGSTDTQY
v_gene: TRBV12-3/TRBV12-4; abundance: .; len: 11; d_gene: .; CDR3aa: ASSQSAGREAT
v_gene: TRBV15; abundance: few; len: 10; d_gene: .; CDR3aa: ATSRVDTEAF
v_gene: TRBV11-2; abundance: .; len: 11; d_gene: TRBD2; CDR3aa: ASSSGGLETQY
v_gene: TRBV12-3/TRBV12-4; abundance: many; len: 11; d_gene: .; CDR3aa: ASSLGTTVEAF
v_gene: TRBV29-1; abundance: few; len: 10; d_gene: .; CDR3aa: SLFPGSNEQF
v_gene: TRBV29-1; abundance: few; len: 11; d_gene: TRBD1; CDR3aa: SAKTGGAYGYT
v_gene: TRBV7-9; abundance: many; len: 13; d_gene: TRBD1; CDR3aa: ASSLRGQIQETQY
v_gene: TRBV12-3/TRBV12-4; abundance: .; len: 14; d_gene: .; CDR3aa: ASSYFGSNPGETQY
v_gene: TRBV14; abundance: .; len: 12; d_gene: .; CDR3aa: ASSAAGAGNQAF
v_gene: TRBV27; abundance: .; len: 11; d_gene: .; CDR3aa: ASGIAGDQPQH
v_gene: TRBV15; abundance: few; len: 11; d_gene: .; CDR3aa: ATSSFMALEQY
v_gene: TRBV29-1; abundance: .; len: 13; d_gene: .; CDR3aa: SAGRGLMGTDTQY
v_gene: TRBV7-9; abundance: few; len: 14; d_gene: TRBD2; CDR3aa: ASSLALAANTGELF
v_gene: TRBV27; abundance: .; len: 12; d_gene: .; CDR3aa: ASSSRQYTGELF
v_gene: TRBV9; abundance: few; len: 13; d_gene: TRBD2; CDR3aa: ASSPPLAGGGEQF
v_gene: TRBV12-3/TRBV12-4; abundance: .; len: 13; d_gene: TRBD1; CDR3aa: ASSAQGQGAYEQY
v_gene: TRBV3-1; abundance: .; len: 12; d_gene: TRBD2; CDR3aa: ASSLRGEGREQY
v_gene: TRBV4-3; abundance: few; len: 13; d_gene: .; CDR3aa: ASSLTGQIGNTIY
v_gene: TRBV12-3/TRBV12-4; abundance: many; len: 12; d_gene: .; CDR3aa: ASSLRPVNYGYT
v_gene: TRBV7-9; abundance: .; len: 13; d_gene: .; CDR3aa: ASSLFVRGQYEQY
v_gene: TRBV2; abundance: .; len: 9; d_gene: .; CDR3aa: ANQGGDEQY
v_gene: TRBV5-6; abundance: .; len: 10; d_gene: .; CDR3aa: ASSLRSPSMF
v_gene: TRBV3-1; abundance: .; len: 13; d_gene: .; CDR3aa: ASSSLGSMTDTQY
v_gene: TRBV12-3/TRBV12-4; abundance: .; len: 9; d_gene: .; CDR3aa: ASSDLGGRF
v_gene: TRBV4-3; abundance: few; len: 11; d_gene: .; CDR3aa: ASSQVGRYGYT
v_gene: TRBV15; abundance: .; len: 13; d_gene: .; CDR3aa: ATSRTGRGANVLT
v_gene: TRBV6-1; abundance: few; len: 13; d_gene: TRBD2; CDR3aa: ASRDSGGAYNEQF
v_gene: TRBV14; abundance: few; len: 9; d_gene: .; CDR3aa: ASSRFYEQY
v_gene: TRBV20-1; abundance: .; len: 15; d_gene: .; CDR3aa: SARVETAQVFSYEQY